Following are 14 T cell receptor beta chains from one sample sequenced in a study of response to subunit inactivated influenza vaccine. MiXCR, applied by TCRdb to the RT-PCR reads, yields one record per CDR3 protein. The sample lists 650,000 to 800,000 distinct CDR3 sequences; roughly 13% were seen once. The input for sequencing was PBMCs from blood, taken around 15 days before vaccination. The receptor source for this set is a middle-aged man who received an inactivated influenza vaccine.

This clonotype was seen a handful of times. The chain uses TRBV6-2 or TRBV6-3 and TRBJ1-1; the match to TRBD1 covers 10 bases. The V and J ends lost 7 bases and 1 base, in that order; junction bases with no gene match: 12. From germline, CDR1 is MNHEY and CDR2 SVGEGT. This CDR3 spans 17 amino acids. CDR3 nucleotides: TGTGCCAGCATCCCCCACAGGGGGACAGGGGAGAACACTGAAGCTTTCTTT. Its translation: CASIPHRGTGENTEAFF.

This clonotype showed up just a few times. The J gene is TRBJ2-3, the V gene TRBV5-1; D remains ambiguous. The germline CDR1 and CDR2 sequences are SGHRS and YFSETQ. V lost 4 bases and J 5 bases, leaving 11 bases between the germline ends. The CDR3 covers 13 residues. The CDR3 nucleotides read TGCGCCAGCAGCAAAGGACCCAGAGATACGCAGTATTTT. As protein: CASSKGPRDTQYF.

This chain's CDR3 is CASSVTGGRYEQYF. CDR3 bases: TGTGCCAGCAGCGTAACAGGGGGCCGATACGAGCAGTACTTC. The rearrangement joins TRBV7-9 to TRBJ2-7; TRBD1 agrees at 9 bases. V shed 5 bases, J shed 4 bases, and the junction held 6 bases outside the gene matches. This CDR3 comprises 14 residues. Per germline, CDR1 SEHNR and CDR2 FQNEAQ (reference sequence).

This clonotype has more than one count but fewer than ten. This sequence joins TRBV20-1 and TRBJ2-5; a weak D match, TRBD1 (6 bases). V was pared by 1 base and J by 2 bases, with 11 bases between. Germline-derived CDR1 and CDR2 are DFQATT and SNEGSKA (reference sequence). The CDR3 totals 14 residues. The CDR3 coding sequence is TGCAGTGCTAGAGGGGAAACAGGGCAAGAGACCCAGTACTTC. The encoded protein is CSARGETGQETQYF.

The CDR3 loop is CASSGLLGVGGNEQFF. The CDR3 DNA follows: TGTGCCAGCAGTGGTCTTCTGGGGGTGGGTGGCAATGAGCAGTTCTTC. The V gene is TRBV25-1, the J gene TRBJ2-1; D is perhaps TRBD1 or TRBD2 (5 bases each). Germline CDR1 is MGHDK and CDR2 is SYGVNS. The CDR3 extends over 16 amino acids. The germline V and J ends were trimmed by 4 bases and 6 bases, with 19 bases remaining between them.

This clonotype was observed a few times. The chain recombines TRBV27 with TRBJ2-5; 14 positions match TRBD2. The germline V gene has CDR1 MNHEY and CDR2 SMNVEV (reference sequence). The CDR3 has 15 residues. The V segment lost 6 bases and the J segment 5 bases; nucleotides outside the gene matches: 5. The CDR3 loop is CASRTRLAGGETQYF. The CDR3 DNA reads TGTGCCAGCAGGACAAGACTAGCGGGGGGGGAGACCCAGTACTTC.

This clonotype has a count of ten or more. The V call is TRBV7-9, the J call TRBJ2-1; the match to TRBD2 covers 12 bases. Germline CDR1 and CDR2: SEHNR and FQNEAQ (reference sequence). This CDR3 is 15 amino acids long. V trimming: 5 bases; J trimming: 5 bases; junction bases outside the gene matches: 4. CDR3 bases: TGTGCCAGCAGCGACAGGACTAGCGGGGACAATGAGCAGTTCTTC. This translates into CASSDRTSGDNEQFF. Complete variable domain (other parts from reference TRBV7-9 and TRBJ2-1): DTGVSQNPRHKITKRGQNVTFRCDPISEHNRLYWYRQTLGQGPEFLTYFQNEAQLEKSRLLSDRFSAERPKGSFSTLEIQRTEQGDSAMYLCASSDRTSGDNEQFFGPGTRLTVL.

This clonotype has ten or more counts. The chain carries TRBV4-2 and TRBJ2-2; perhaps TRBD1 as D (6 bases). The CDR3 consists of 14 residues. V gave up 0 bases and J gave up 6 bases, with 8 bases separating them. The germline CDR1 and CDR2 sequences are LGHNA and YNFKEQ. This chain's CDR3 is CASSQDRTAGELFF. The CDR3, as DNA: TGTGCCAGCAGCCAAGATAGGACAGCCGGGGAGCTGTTTTTT.

This clonotype was picked up a small number of times. The chain links TRBV10-3 to TRBJ2-7; TRBD1 agrees at 10 bases. The junction had 14 bases not matched to a gene; V was cut back by 6 bases and J by 6 bases. The CDR3 totals 16 residues. Per germline, CDR1 ENHRY and CDR2 SYGVKD. In DNA form, the CDR3 reads TGTGCCATCAGGGGGTTCATAGGGACAGGGGTTTCCGAGCAGTACTTC. It specifies CAIRGFIGTGVSEQYF.

A few counts support this clonotype. This chain joins TRBV10-3 and TRBJ2-3; D unclear. Germline CDR1 ENHRY, CDR2 SYGVKD. V was clipped by 5 bases and J by 1 base, with 7 bases between them. The CDR3 consists of 13 residues. CDR3 protein: CAISYSGTDTQYF. The CDR3 DNA reads TGTGCCATCAGTTACTCGGGCACAGATACGCAGTATTTT.

This clonotype has more than one count but fewer than ten. The V call is TRBV5-1, the J call TRBJ2-7, with D possibly TRBD2 on 5 matching bases. With 2 bases removed from V and 5 bases from J, the gap between germline ends came to 17 bases. Germline values: CDR1 SGHRS, CDR2 YFSETQ. This CDR3 contains 15 residues. CDR3 in DNA: TGCGCCAGCAGCTTAAGCGGTGGGAGTATCAACGAGCAGTACTTC. Protein sequence: CASSLSGGSINEQYF. Complete variable domain (other parts from reference TRBV5-1 and TRBJ2-7): KAGVTQTPRYLIKTRGQQVTLSCSPISGHRSVSWYQQTPGQGLQFLFEYFSETQRNKGNFPGRFSGRQFSNSRSEMNVSTLELGDSALYLCASSLSGGSINEQYFGPGTRLTVT.

This clonotype was recorded a few times. This sequence joins TRBV7-9 and TRBJ1-5; D gene ambiguous. CDR1 and CDR2 from the germline V gene are SEHNR and FQNEAQ (reference sequence). V was shortened by 3 bases and J by 7 bases, with 7 bases between the two germline ends. The CDR3 has 12 residues. The CDR3 spells CASSLTGQPQHF. The CDR3 coding sequence is TGTGCCAGCAGCTTGACCGGACAGCCCCAGCATTTT.

The chain has TRBV7-3 and TRBJ2-1; D could derive from TRBD1 or TRBD2 (5 bases each). The CDR3 loop spans 13 amino acids. V was cut by 6 bases and J by 9 bases, with 15 bases left in between. Per the germline V gene, CDR1 is SGHTA and CDR2 is FQGTGA. The CDR3 reads CASSRDGTGEQFF. CDR3 in DNA: TGTGCCAGCAGTCGGGACGGGACGGGTGAGCAGTTCTTC.

This clonotype was detected many times. V usage is TRBV25-1 and J usage is TRBJ2-2, with no clear D. Trimming removed 0 bases from V and 4 bases from J, with 9 bases in between. The CDR3 extends over 15 amino acids. Germline CDR1 is MGHDK and CDR2 is SYGVNS. CDR3 in DNA: TGTGCCAGCAGTGAATATGTGTGGGGCACCGGGGAGCTGTTTTTT. Translation gives CASSEYVWGTGELFF.